The 5 T cell receptor beta chains in this list originate from one sample, sequenced in a study of PD-1 blockade in classical Hodgkin lymphoma. Only in-frame clones appear in the TCRdb table, and some are missing; sequencing was by immunoSEQ multiplex PCR. The table lists roughly 4,300 clones, over 55% of them singletons, with roughly 51% in the top ten. Brentuximab vedotin exposure varied among the patients, all of whom had relapsed after autologous stem cell transplantation. The source material was peripheral blood mononuclear cells (PBMCs), sampled at baseline. The receptor set was obtained from a human donor with classical Hodgkin lymphoma.

V and J are TRBV28 and TRBJ1-3, with no clear D. Germline CDR1 and CDR2: MDHEN and SYDVKM. The germline V and J ends were trimmed by 4 bases and 0 bases, with 7 bases remaining between them. The CDR3 spans 14 residues. Here the CDR3 DNA reads TGTGCCAGCAGTTCCGGGATCTCTGGAAACACCATATATTTT. Its protein is CASSSGISGNTIYF.

Here the CDR3 reads CASSLWGNTEAFF. The DNA of the CDR3 is TGTGCCAGCAGCTTATGGGGGAACACTGAAGCTTTCTTT. The chain links TRBV7-9 to TRBJ1-1; D uncertain. There are 13 residues in the CDR3. The ends were cut back, 2 bases at V and 1 base at J, with 5 bases in the middle. CDR1 and CDR2 from the germline V gene are SEHNR and FQNEAQ (reference sequence).

The chain has TRBV5-1 and TRBJ2-1; a possible D gene is TRBD1 (6 bases). This CDR3 is built from 16 residues. Trimming shortened V by 0 bases and J by 6 bases, and 16 bases separated the two germline ends. Germline lookup yields CDR1 SGHRS and CDR2 YFSETQ. CDR3 DNA sequence: TGCGCCAGCAGCTTGGCCCCCAGGGGAATGGTCAATGAGCAGTTCTTC. It encodes CASSLAPRGMVNEQFF. The full variable domain, in which reference TRBV5-1 and TRBJ2-1 provide the parts outside the CDR3, is KAGVTQTPRYLIKTRGQQVTLSCSPISGHRSVSWYQQTPGQGLQFLFEYFSETQRNKGNFPGRFSGRQFSNSRSEMNVSTLELGDSALYLCASSLAPRGMVNEQFFGPGTRLTVL.

The chain has TRBV6-6 and TRBJ1-1; unclear D gene. The CDR3 spans 11 residues. With 6 bases removed from V and 8 bases from J, the gap between germline ends came to 10 bases. CDR1 MNHNY and CDR2 SVGAGI come from the germline V gene (reference sequence). The CDR3 DNA reads as TGTGCCAGCAGCAACAGTGGAGAAGCTTTCTTT. Its protein product is CASSNSGEAFF.

CDR3 sequence reads: CSVAQGPLAGGTRELFF. Written as DNA, the CDR3 is TGCAGCGTTGCCCAGGGGCCACTAGCGGGAGGCACGAGGGAGCTGTTTTTT. V and J are TRBV29-1 and TRBJ2-2, with 12 bases matching TRBD2. J was trimmed by 9 bases and V by 4 bases; bases with no gene match: 15. CDR1 and CDR2 (germline): SQVTM, ANQGSEA. The CDR3 runs 17 residues.